These 28 T cell receptor beta chains originate from one sample sequenced in a study of T cells after yellow fever vaccination. TCRdb redid the calling of the 5' RACE reads with MiXCR, one entry per CDR3 protein. The top ten clones hold about 16% of a sample with around 600,000 distinct CDR3 sequences, approximately 13% of them seen once. Sequences were derived from PBMCs, sampled on the day of the yellow fever booster vaccination. These receptors were obtained from a man aged 30 to 45 who received the YFV17D yellow fever vaccine.

The table lists this clonotype with a few counts. This chain links TRBV20-1 with TRBJ2-3; TRBD1 is a possible D gene (6 bases). CDR1 is DFQATT, CDR2 SNEGSKA, per germline (reference sequence). The CDR3 is 14 amino acids. Trimming took off 5 bases at V and 1 base at J, with 13 bases between the two ends. The CDR3 nucleotides are TGCAGTGCTGAGGGACACGAGGGCACAGATACGCAGTATTTT. As protein: CSAEGHEGTDTQYF.

This chain joins TRBV7-2 and TRBJ2-1, with D perhaps TRBD2 (5 bases). Trimming pared 6 bases from V and 8 bases from J, leaving 17 bases between. CDR1 SGHTA and CDR2 FQGNSA come from the germline V gene. The length of the CDR3 is 14 residues. As DNA, the CDR3 is TGTGCCAGCAGTCCCGTTCTGGGAGAATATGAGCAGTTCTTC. Amino acid sequence: CASSPVLGEYEQFF.

The V gene is TRBV20-1, the J gene TRBJ1-5; the D is unclear. The ends were cut back, 0 bases at V and 4 bases at J, with 13 bases in the middle. Germline loops: CDR1 DFQATT, CDR2 SNEGSKA (reference sequence). This CDR3 region has 15 residues. Written as DNA, the CDR3 is TGCAGTGCTAGAGATCGAAGGGTTGGTAATCAGCCCCAGCATTTT. This gives the protein CSARDRRVGNQPQHF.

This clonotype was counted ten times or more. V is TRBV5-1 and J is TRBJ1-4; possible D gene TRBD1, 6 bases. CDR3 length: 17 amino acids. The V gene's germline CDR1 is SGHRS and CDR2 YFSETQ. Deletions cut 2 bases from V and 5 bases from J, with 19 bases between. The chain's CDR3 is CASSFGISGQWNEKLFF. In DNA, the CDR3 is TGCGCCAGCAGCTTTGGAATATCCGGACAGTGGAATGAAAAACTGTTTTTT.

The chain joins TRBV7-2 to TRBJ2-7, with 7 bases identical to TRBD2. Germline lookup yields CDR1 SGHTA and CDR2 FQGNSA. The CDR3 covers 14 residues. V gave up 5 bases and J gave up 7 bases; unmatched junction bases: 11. The CDR3 reads CASSPTLLGGEQYF. In nucleotides, the CDR3 is TGTGCCAGCAGCCCGACTCTTTTGGGAGGGGAGCAGTACTTC. The full variable domain, its missing parts supplied by reference TRBV7-2 and TRBJ2-7, is GAGVSQSPSNKVTEKGKDVELRCDPISGHTALYWYRQSLGQGLEFLIYFQGNSAPDKSGLPSDRFSAERTGGSVSTLTIQRTQQEDSAVYLCASSPTLLGGEQYFGPGTRLTVT.

This sequence joins TRBV4-3 and TRBJ2-1, with 7 bases aligning to TRBD1. The CDR3 is 13 residues long. Trimming removed 0 bases from V and 15 bases from J; junction bases left unmatched: 8. Germline CDR1 LGHNA, CDR2 YSLEER. The CDR3 spells CASSQDNSGQAFF. The DNA for the CDR3 is TGCGCCAGCAGCCAAGATAACAGTGGACAGGCGTTCTTC.

The chain links TRBV5-1 to TRBJ1-1; D uncertain. Germline V gene sequence: CDR1 SGHRS, CDR2 YFSETQ. Trimming left V 5 bases short and J 2 bases short, with 7 bases between. The CDR3 length is 12 residues. The CDR3 here is CASRQQNTEAFF. The CDR3 bases are TGCGCCAGCAGACAGCAAAACACTGAAGCTTTCTTT.

This clonotype was seen ten or more times. The chain joins TRBV12-3 or TRBV12-4 to TRBJ2-5, with a tentative D call TRBD2 (6 bases). The CDR3 has 13 residues. Trimming removed 3 bases at V and 6 bases at J, with 11 bases between. CDR3 sequence: CASSFASEKTQYF. As DNA, the CDR3 is TGTGCCAGCAGTTTTGCTAGCGAGAAGACCCAGTACTTC.

The chain is built from TRBV30 and TRBJ2-6; D unclear. Germline V lookup: CDR1 GTSNPN, CDR2 SVGIG (reference sequence). There are 12 residues in the CDR3. V was pared by 2 bases and J by 7 bases, with 6 bases between. The CDR3 spells CAWSPNANVLTF. The CDR3 DNA reads TGTGCCTGGAGTCCGAACGCCAACGTCCTGACTTTC.

The chain employs TRBV5-4 and TRBJ2-7; the D gene is possibly TRBD1 (6 bases). Looked up from germline, CDR1 is SGHNT and CDR2 is YYREEE (reference sequence). The CDR3 sequence is 15 residues long. The V gene lost 0 bases and the J gene lost 4 bases, with 14 bases spanning the gap. In DNA form, the CDR3 reads TGTGCCAGCAGCTTGGTCTCCAGGGGCGTTTACGAGCAGTACTTC. Its translation: CASSLVSRGVYEQYF.

The chain recombines TRBV7-2 with TRBJ2-7; no reliable D call. Per germline, CDR1 SGHTA and CDR2 FQGNSA. The CDR3 has 12 amino acids. V lost 3 bases, J lost 8 bases, and 11 bases lay in between. CDR3 nucleotides: TGTGCCAGCAGCTTCGATACCGGAAAGCAGTACTTC. It codes for CASSFDTGKQYF.

The gene calls are TRBV28 and TRBJ2-7; D call uncertain. This CDR3 region has 12 residues. The V gene lost 5 bases and the J gene lost 5 bases, with 10 bases spanning the gap. Germline V CDR1 and CDR2: MDHEN, SYDVKM. CDR3 sequence: CASSQTYHEQYF. CDR3 in DNA: TGTGCCAGCAGTCAGACTTACCACGAGCAGTACTTC.

The chain has TRBV18 and TRBJ2-1; a possible D gene is TRBD1 (6 bases). Germline V gene data show CDR1 as KGHSH and CDR2 as LQKENI. The CDR3 has 15 residues. Between the trimmed V and J ends, which lost 5 bases and 0 bases, there was a span of 11 bases. The CDR3 nucleotides are TGTGCCAGCTCAATCATGGACAGCTCCTACAATGAGCAGTTCTTC. Encoded protein: CASSIMDSSYNEQFF.

This clonotype was recorded a few times. V gene TRBV4-3 combines with J gene TRBJ2-1, with TRBD2 matching 9 bases. The CDR3 is made up of 17 amino acids. Germline V CDR1 and CDR2: LGHNA, YSLEER. The V and J ends lost 1 base and 7 bases, in that order; junction bases with no gene match: 11. For the CDR3, the DNA is TGCGCCAGCAGCCAAGGCGACCCTAGCGGGATGGGGAATGAGCAGTTCTTC. It yields the protein CASSQGDPSGMGNEQFF.

Only a few counts were recorded for this clonotype. The V and J genes are TRBV5-1 and TRBJ2-5; D gene unclear. Trimming left V 1 base short and J 2 bases short, with 12 bases between. Germline-derived CDR1 and CDR2 are SGHRS and YFSETQ. This CDR3 comprises 15 residues. DNA for the CDR3: TGCGCCAGCAGCTTGTTAACATCCACACAAGAGACCCAGTACTTC. Translation: CASSLLTSTQETQYF.

Note on this clonotype: This could be a read error, since a much larger clone is one nucleotide away. V and J are TRBV7-2 and TRBJ2-5; maybe TRBD1 (6 bases). Trimming stripped 2 bases from V and 5 bases from J, with 12 bases between. Germline CDR1 is SGHTA and CDR2 is FQGNSA. CDR3 length equals 14 residues. CDR3 DNA: TGTGCCAGCAGCTTAACCAGGGGTGGGGAGACCCAGTACTTC. This sequence encodes CASSLTRGGETQYF.

The chain has TRBV28 and TRBJ2-7; the D call may be TRBD1 or TRBD2 (5 bases each). Germline V lookup: CDR1 MDHEN, CDR2 SYDVKM. V lost 5 bases and J 0 bases, leaving 14 bases between the germline ends. There are 15 residues in the CDR3. The CDR3 region is CASSRIPGLSYEQYF. In nucleotides, the CDR3 is TGTGCCAGCAGTAGGATTCCGGGGCTCTCCTACGAGCAGTACTTC.

This clonotype was recorded many times. The chain couples TRBV29-1 to TRBJ2-3; tentatively, D is TRBD1 (6 bases). The V gene's germline CDR1 is SQVTM and CDR2 ANQGSEA. V lost 7 bases to trimming and J lost 1 base, with 12 bases between them. This CDR3 region has 13 residues. This chain's CDR3 is CSATGSGTDTQYF. As DNA, the CDR3 is TGCAGCGCCACAGGGTCCGGCACAGATACGCAGTATTTT.

The chain joins TRBV6-2 or TRBV6-3 to TRBJ1-2; D remains ambiguous. V lost 5 bases, J lost 9 bases, and 16 bases lay in between. CDR1 MNHEY and CDR2 SVGEGT come from the germline V gene. This CDR3 is 13 amino acids long. CDR3: CASSPNYLTRYTF. The DNA for the CDR3 is TGTGCCAGCAGTCCCAACTACCTTACGCGCTACACCTTC.

The rearrangement links TRBV7-2 to TRBJ2-3, with D perhaps matching TRBD1 or TRBD2 (6 bases each). V was clipped by 1 base and J by 4 bases, with 9 bases between them. The CDR3 loop spans 14 amino acids. Germline lookup yields CDR1 SGHTA and CDR2 FQGNSA. CDR3 sequence reads: CASSLDGGADTQYF. The CDR3 bases are TGTGCCAGCAGCTTAGACGGGGGCGCAGATACGCAGTATTTT.

The chain combines TRBV14 with TRBJ1-1, with D maybe TRBD1 (5 bases). The length of the CDR3 is 13 residues. Germline CDR1 reads SGHDN; CDR2 reads FVKESK. Trimming shortened V by 7 bases and J by 6 bases, and 15 bases separated the two germline ends. CDR3 amino acids: CASNGWGSAEAFF. The DNA for the CDR3 is TGTGCCAGCAACGGATGGGGCTCTGCTGAAGCTTTCTTT.

Many counts were recorded for this clonotype. This chain links TRBV24-1 with TRBJ2-2; 11 bases are shared with TRBD1. From germline, CDR1 is KGHDR and CDR2 SFDVKD. The CDR3 loop spans 17 amino acids. V gave up 0 bases and J gave up 4 bases; unmatched junction bases: 3. The CDR3 here is CATSDLFGTGGTGELFF. The CDR3 nucleotides read TGTGCCACCAGTGATTTGTTCGGGACAGGGGGCACCGGGGAGCTGTTTTTT.

The chain joins TRBV24-1 to TRBJ2-5, with D perhaps matching TRBD1 (8 bases). The CDR3 consists of 16 residues. V was trimmed by 5 bases and J by 2 bases, leaving 17 bases between them. The germline V gene has CDR1 KGHDR and CDR2 SFDVKD. The CDR3 protein is CATSGGGRTGQETQYF. The CDR3 nucleotides read TGTGCCACCAGTGGGGGAGGGAGGACAGGGCAAGAGACCCAGTACTTC.

The table lists this clonotype with a few counts. The chain is built from TRBV7-8 and TRBJ2-1; D remains unclear. Trimming cost V 0 bases and J 0 bases, with 12 bases left between them. Germline CDR1 SGHVS, CDR2 FQNEAQ. This CDR3 region has 17 residues. The CDR3 DNA reads TGTGCCAGCAGCTTAGCGTTTAGGGAATACTCCTACAATGAGCAGTTCTTC. This encodes CASSLAFREYSYNEQFF.

The chain carries TRBV7-9 and TRBJ2-3; 10 nucleotides align to TRBD2. The length of the CDR3 is 16 residues. Germline CDR1 is SEHNR and CDR2 is FQNEAQ (reference sequence). V lost 5 bases, J lost 1 base, and 6 bases stayed unmatched. CDR3 loop: CASSTGLAEGTDTQYF. Written as DNA, the CDR3 is TGTGCCAGCAGCACAGGACTAGCGGAAGGCACAGATACGCAGTATTTT. Based on the CDR3 plus reference TRBV7-9 and TRBJ2-3, the full variable domain is DTGVSQNPRHKITKRGQNVTFRCDPISEHNRLYWYRQTLGQGPEFLTYFQNEAQLEKSRLLSDRFSAERPKGSFSTLEIQRTEQGDSAMYLCASSTGLAEGTDTQYFGPGTRLTVL.

This chain connects TRBV7-9 to TRBJ2-2; D gene uncertain. V gave up 5 bases and J gave up 7 bases, with 14 bases separating them. This CDR3 has 14 residues. Germline values: CDR1 SEHNR, CDR2 FQNEAQ (reference sequence). The chain's CDR3 is CASSPRDSLGELFF. The CDR3 DNA is TGTGCCAGCAGCCCCCGAGATTCTCTCGGGGAGCTGTTTTTT.

V and J are TRBV9 and TRBJ1-5; the D gene is possibly TRBD1 (5 bases). The V gene's germline CDR1 is SGDLS and CDR2 YYNGEE. The germline V and J ends were trimmed by 0 bases and 4 bases, with 8 bases remaining between them. CDR3 length: 14 residues. The CDR3 DNA sequence: TGTGCCAGCAGCGTAGGGGGCAATAATCAGCCCCAGCATTTT. Translation: CASSVGGNNQPQHF. Full variable domain (outside the CDR3, taken from reference TRBV9 and TRBJ1-5): DSGVTQTPKHLITATGQRVTLRCSPRSGDLSVYWYQQSLDQGLQFLIQYYNGEERAKGNILERFSAQQFPDLHSELNLSSLELGDSALYFCASSVGGNNQPQHFGDGTRLSIL.

The gene calls are TRBV20-1 and TRBJ2-1, with 7 bases fitting TRBD2. Per germline, CDR1 DFQATT and CDR2 SNEGSKA (reference sequence). The CDR3 length is 15 residues. The V segment lost 1 base and the J segment 7 bases; nucleotides outside the gene matches: 10. The CDR3 here is CSARAGPTSSNEQFF. CDR3 in DNA: TGCAGTGCTAGAGCGGGGCCGACTAGCTCAAATGAGCAGTTCTTC.